These 14 T cell receptor beta chains were sequenced from one sample in a study of beta chain features in type 1 diabetes. Every bit of the isolated RNA underwent reverse transcription, so sequencing read expressed TCRB transcripts. Clones were sequenced by immunoSEQ multiplex PCR, and TCRdb holds only the in-frame ones, with some missing. The sample includes about 900,000 clones, roughly a sixth of them seen just once. The sample taken for sequencing was naive CD4+ T cells from blood. Source of these receptors: a woman between 18 and 29 years old in good health.

This clone was seen more than once but under ten times. The chain uses TRBV10-2 and TRBJ1-2, with unresolved D. Between the trimmed V and J ends, which lost 2 bases and 4 bases, there was a span of 11 bases. The CDR3 covers 14 residues. Germline-derived CDR1 and CDR2 are WSHSY and SAAADI. CDR3 in DNA: TGCGCCAGCAGTGAGCTTGGGGTTGGCTATGGCTACACCTTC. Translating gives CASSELGVGYGYTF.

The CDR3 nucleotides read TGTGCCAGCAGCGTAGCCTCGACGGGGAACTCTGGAAACACCATATATTTT. It yields the protein CASSVASTGNSGNTIYF. V and J are TRBV9 and TRBJ1-3; D gene ambiguous. The ends were cut back, 0 bases at V and 0 bases at J, with 13 bases in the middle. This CDR3 has 17 amino acids. Germline V CDR1 and CDR2: SGDLS, YYNGEE.

This clone showed up just a few times. The same CDR3 is also encoded by other DNA sequences in this sample. This chain joins TRBV18 and TRBJ2-1; D call uncertain. The V end lost 3 bases, the J end lost 4 bases, and 7 bases lay between the germline ends. This CDR3 region has 13 residues. CDR1 and CDR2 from the germline V gene are KGHSH and LQKENI. This CDR3 is CASSPARYNEQFF. In DNA, the CDR3 is TGTGCCAGCTCACCGGCCCGGTACAATGAGCAGTTCTTC.

This chain uses TRBV4-3 with TRBJ2-5; 14 bases map to TRBD2. CDR1 and CDR2 from the germline V gene are LGHNA and YSLEER. This CDR3 has 16 amino acids. The junction had 4 bases not matched to a gene; V was cut back by 5 bases and J by 2 bases. The CDR3 DNA is TGCGCCAGCAGCGCAGGACTAGCGGGAGGACAAGAGACCCAGTACTTC. Translating it yields CASSAGLAGGQETQYF.

CDR3 region: CASSREPTGLETDTQYF. The CDR3 coding sequence is TGTGCCAGCAGCCGGGAACCGACAGGGCTCGAGACAGATACGCAGTATTTT. This sequence joins TRBV5-4 and TRBJ2-3; 7 nucleotides match TRBD1. Germline CDR1 SGHNT, CDR2 YYREEE (reference sequence). Germline trimming cut 4 bases from V and 3 bases from J; bases unmatched to any gene: 14. The CDR3 runs to 17 residues.

This clone turned up a few times. The rearrangement links TRBV6-5 to TRBJ2-1; no reliable D call. CDR3 size: 16 residues. Trimming removed 2 bases from V and 7 bases from J, with 18 bases in between. Per germline, CDR1 MNHEY and CDR2 SVGAGI. This CDR3 is CASSYGPRTPSNEQFF. CDR3 coding DNA: TGTGCCAGCAGTTACGGACCGCGCACACCCTCGAATGAGCAGTTCTTC.

The V call is TRBV2, the J call TRBJ2-5; D is ambiguous. The J call may be mistaken, given a closer DNA end match to TRBJ2-7. CDR1 and CDR2 (germline): SNHLY, FYNNEI. This CDR3 region has 13 residues. This chain's CDR3 is CASSEIEGGEQYF. For the CDR3, the DNA is TGTGCCAGCAGTGAAATCGAAGGTGGCGAGCAGTACTTC.

The chain carries TRBV28 and TRBJ2-1; D uncertain. This CDR3 spans 16 amino acids. The V gene's germline CDR1 is MDHEN and CDR2 SYDVKM. The V end lost 2 bases, the J end lost 0 bases, and 11 bases lay between the germline ends. CDR3 sequence (DNA): TGTGCCAGCAGTTTAGGCGGCGGTAGCTCCTACAATGAGCAGTTCTTC. This sequence encodes CASSLGGGSSYNEQFF. The full variable domain, in which reference TRBV28 and TRBJ2-1 provide the parts outside the CDR3, is DVKVTQSSRYLVKRTGEKVFLECVQDMDHENMFWYRQDPGLGLRLIYFSYDVKMKEKGDIPEGYSVSREKKERFSLILESASTNQTSMYLCASSLGGGSSYNEQFFGPGTRLTVL.

The sample holds a few counts of this clone. The chain links TRBV7-2 to TRBJ2-5; D unclear. The CDR3 extends over 16 amino acids. Germline values: CDR1 SGHTA, CDR2 FQGNSA. The V end was cut by 3 bases, the J end by 5 bases, with 19 bases between. In DNA, the CDR3 is TGTGCCAGCAGCTTTTGGTTGGGGAACGCGATGGAGACCCAGTACTTC. It yields the protein CASSFWLGNAMETQYF.

This clone has more than one count but fewer than ten. V and J are TRBV4-3 and TRBJ1-1; possibly TRBD1 for D (6 bases). CDR3 size: 15 residues. Trimming took 4 bases from V and 0 from J, leaving 12 bases between them. Germline CDR1 and CDR2: LGHNA and YSLEER. Here the CDR3 reads CASSRTASMNTEAFF. The CDR3, as DNA: TGCGCCAGCAGCCGGACAGCCTCTATGAACACTGAAGCTTTCTTT.

The chain is built from TRBV7-9 and TRBJ2-2, with D perhaps TRBD1 (5 bases). This CDR3 comprises 14 residues. Germline CDR1 reads SEHNR; CDR2 reads FQNEAQ (reference sequence). V dropped 7 bases and J dropped 0 bases, with 9 bases sitting between them. The CDR3, as DNA: TGTGCCAGCAACATAGGGGCGAACACCGGGGAGCTGTTTTTT. Encoded protein: CASNIGANTGELFF.

The CDR3 loop reads CATTTRRLAGLEQFF. The CDR3 DNA is TGTGCCACCACGACTCGAAGACTAGCGGGCCTTGAGCAGTTCTTC. The chain recombines TRBV27 with TRBJ2-1; the match to TRBD2 covers 10 bases. CDR1 MNHEY and CDR2 SMNVEV come from the germline V gene (reference sequence). The CDR3 is 15 amino acids. V lost 10 bases, J lost 9 bases, and 15 bases stayed unmatched.

The chain has TRBV7-6 and TRBJ2-6; no clear D. This CDR3 has 17 residues. Looked up from germline, CDR1 is SGHVS and CDR2 is FNYEAQ. Trimming left V 5 bases short and J 0 bases short, with 14 bases between. This CDR3 reads CASSPDLRSSGANVLTF. The CDR3, as DNA: TGTGCCAGCAGCCCTGACCTCAGGAGCTCTGGGGCCAACGTCCTGACTTTC. The full variable domain, in which reference TRBV7-6 and TRBJ2-6 provide the parts outside the CDR3, is GAGVSQSPRYKVTKRGQDVALRCDPISGHVSLYWYRQALGQGPEFLTYFNYEAQQDKSGLPNDRFSAERPEGSISTLTIQRTEQRDSAMYRCASSPDLRSSGANVLTFGAGSRLTVL.

With respect to this clone: Other DNA sequences within the sample encode an identical CDR3. The V call is TRBV7-2, the J call TRBJ1-1; maybe TRBD1 (5 bases). This CDR3 has 14 amino acids. Germline loops: CDR1 SGHTA, CDR2 FQGNSA. Trimming left V 2 bases short and J 1 base short, with 8 bases between. CDR3 coding DNA: TGTGCCAGCAGCTTATCTGGGGGGAACACTGAAGCTTTCTTT. This sequence encodes CASSLSGGNTEAFF.